This TCR beta chain was obtained from a study of control samples from healthy donors and cancer patients. Sequencing was performed with immunoSEQ multiplex PCR; in TCRdb, only in-frame clones are kept and a portion is missing. This table has some 170,000 clones, 94% appearing once. Between the trimmed V and J ends, which lost 0 bases and 2 bases, there was a span of 6 bases. The CDR3 has 14 residues. CDR1 is SGHTA and CDR2 is FQGNSA in the germline V gene. This chain joins TRBV7-2 and TRBJ2-3; D not certain. The sequence was collected from a man aged 55 to 70 with colorectal cancer. The sequenced material came from PBMCs. In DNA, the CDR3 is TGTGCCAGCAGCTTAGCGGGTCCCACAGATACGCAGTATTTT. It codes for CASSLAGPTDTQYF.